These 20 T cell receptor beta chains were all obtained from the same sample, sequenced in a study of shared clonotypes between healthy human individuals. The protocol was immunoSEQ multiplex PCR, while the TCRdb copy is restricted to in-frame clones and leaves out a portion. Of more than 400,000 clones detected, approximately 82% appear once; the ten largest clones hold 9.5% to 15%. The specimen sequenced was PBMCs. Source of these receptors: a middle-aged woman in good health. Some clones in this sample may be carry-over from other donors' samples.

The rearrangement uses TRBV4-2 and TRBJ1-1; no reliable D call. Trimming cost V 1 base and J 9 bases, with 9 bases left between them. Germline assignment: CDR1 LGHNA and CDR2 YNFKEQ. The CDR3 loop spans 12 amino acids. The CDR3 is CASSQGGGQAFF. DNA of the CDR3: TGTGCCAGCAGCCAAGGCGGAGGACAAGCTTTCTTT.

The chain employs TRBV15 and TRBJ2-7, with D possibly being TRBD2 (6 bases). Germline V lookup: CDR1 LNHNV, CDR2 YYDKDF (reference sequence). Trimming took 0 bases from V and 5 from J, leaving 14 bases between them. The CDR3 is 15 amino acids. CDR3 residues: CATSRDSSGGNEQYF. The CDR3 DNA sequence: TGTGCCACCAGCAGAGATAGTAGCGGAGGGAACGAGCAGTACTTC.

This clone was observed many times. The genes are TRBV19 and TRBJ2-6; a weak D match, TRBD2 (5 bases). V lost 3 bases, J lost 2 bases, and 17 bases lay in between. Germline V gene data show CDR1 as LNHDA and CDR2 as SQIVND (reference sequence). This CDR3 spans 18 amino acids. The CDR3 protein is CASSIPGRRAAGANVLTF. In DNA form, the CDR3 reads TGTGCCAGTAGTATCCCAGGACGGCGGGCAGCTGGGGCCAACGTCCTGACTTTC.

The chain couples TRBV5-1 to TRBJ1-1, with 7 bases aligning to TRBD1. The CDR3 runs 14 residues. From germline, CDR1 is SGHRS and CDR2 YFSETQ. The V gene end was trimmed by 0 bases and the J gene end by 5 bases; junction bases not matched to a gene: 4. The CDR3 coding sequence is TGCGCCAGCAGCTTGGCCGGGGGACAGACTGAAGCTTTCTTT. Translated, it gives CASSLAGGQTEAFF.

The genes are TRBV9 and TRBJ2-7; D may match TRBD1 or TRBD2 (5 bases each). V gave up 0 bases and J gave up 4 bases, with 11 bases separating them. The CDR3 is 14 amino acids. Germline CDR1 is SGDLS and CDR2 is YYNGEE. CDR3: CASSVGQGRYEQYF. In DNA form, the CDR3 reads TGTGCCAGCAGCGTAGGGCAGGGACGTTACGAGCAGTACTTC.

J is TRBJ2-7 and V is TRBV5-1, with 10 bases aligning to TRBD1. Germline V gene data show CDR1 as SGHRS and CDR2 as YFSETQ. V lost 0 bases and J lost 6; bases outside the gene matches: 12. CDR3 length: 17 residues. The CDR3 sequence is CASSLARYRDRGREQYF. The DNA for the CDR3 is TGCGCCAGCAGCTTGGCGAGATACCGGGACAGGGGCCGCGAGCAGTACTTC.

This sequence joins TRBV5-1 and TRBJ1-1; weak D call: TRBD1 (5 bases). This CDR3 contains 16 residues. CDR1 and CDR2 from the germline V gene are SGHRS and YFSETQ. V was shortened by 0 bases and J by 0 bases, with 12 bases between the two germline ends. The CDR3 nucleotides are TGCGCCAGCAGCTTGGGTCAGGGAATGGTGAACACTGAAGCTTTCTTT. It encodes CASSLGQGMVNTEAFF.

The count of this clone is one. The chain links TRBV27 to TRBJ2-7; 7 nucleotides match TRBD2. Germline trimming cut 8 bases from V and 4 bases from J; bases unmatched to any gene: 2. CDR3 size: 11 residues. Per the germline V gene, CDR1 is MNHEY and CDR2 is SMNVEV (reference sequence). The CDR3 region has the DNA TGTGCCAGCTGGGGGGGTTACGAGCAGTACTTC. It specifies CASWGGYEQYF.

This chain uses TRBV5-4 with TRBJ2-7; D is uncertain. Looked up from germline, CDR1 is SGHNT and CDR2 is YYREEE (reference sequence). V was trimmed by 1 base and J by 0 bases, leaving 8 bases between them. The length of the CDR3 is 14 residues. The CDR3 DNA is TGTGCCAGCAGCTTGAACACAAACTCCTACGAGCAGTACTTC. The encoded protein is CASSLNTNSYEQYF.

The CDR3 DNA reads as TGTGCCAGCAGCGTAGGAAGGGCCGCTAGACGAGGCGAAAAACTGTTTTTT. This sequence encodes CASSVGRAARRGEKLFF. The J gene is TRBJ1-4, the V gene TRBV9, with D hard to call. V was clipped by 0 bases and J by 8 bases, with 20 bases between them. The CDR3 has 17 amino acids. CDR1 and CDR2 from the germline V gene are SGDLS and YYNGEE.

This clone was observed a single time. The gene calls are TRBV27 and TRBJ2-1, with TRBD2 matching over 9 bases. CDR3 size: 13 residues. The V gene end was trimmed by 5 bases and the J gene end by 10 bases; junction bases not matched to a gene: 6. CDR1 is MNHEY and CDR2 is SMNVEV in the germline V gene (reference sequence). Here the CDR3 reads CASSPGTSFEQFF. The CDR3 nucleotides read TGTGCCAGCAGTCCAGGGACTAGCTTCGAGCAGTTCTTC.

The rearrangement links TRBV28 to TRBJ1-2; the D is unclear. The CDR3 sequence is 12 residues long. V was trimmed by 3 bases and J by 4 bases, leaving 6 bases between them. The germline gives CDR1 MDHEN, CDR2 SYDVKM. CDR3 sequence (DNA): TGTGCCAGCAGTTTGAGGCCCTATGGCTACACCTTC. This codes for CASSLRPYGYTF.

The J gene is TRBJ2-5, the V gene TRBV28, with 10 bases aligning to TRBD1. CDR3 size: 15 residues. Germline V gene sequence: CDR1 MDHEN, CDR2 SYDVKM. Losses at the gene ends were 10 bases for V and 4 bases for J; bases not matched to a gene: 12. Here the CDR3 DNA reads TGTGCCACATCTTCGACCGGGACAGGGGTAGAGACCCAGTACTTC. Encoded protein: CATSSTGTGVETQYF.

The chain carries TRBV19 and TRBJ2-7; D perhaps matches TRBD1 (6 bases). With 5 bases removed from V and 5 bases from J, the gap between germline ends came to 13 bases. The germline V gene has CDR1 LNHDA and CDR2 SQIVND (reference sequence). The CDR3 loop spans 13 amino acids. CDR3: CASSPVQGDEQYF. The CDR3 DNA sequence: TGTGCCAGTAGTCCGGTACAGGGAGACGAGCAGTACTTC. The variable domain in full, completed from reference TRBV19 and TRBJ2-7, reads DGGITQSPKYLFRKEGQNVTLSCEQNLNHDAMYWYRQDPGQGLRLIYYSQIVNDFQKGDIAEGYSVSREKKESFPLTVTSAQKNPTAFYLCASSPVQGDEQYFGPGTRLTVT.

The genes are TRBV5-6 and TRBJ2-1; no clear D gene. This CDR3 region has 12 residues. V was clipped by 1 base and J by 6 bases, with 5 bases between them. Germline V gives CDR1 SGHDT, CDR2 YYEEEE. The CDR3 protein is CASSLQPNEQFF. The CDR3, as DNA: TGTGCCAGCAGCTTGCAGCCCAATGAGCAGTTCTTC.

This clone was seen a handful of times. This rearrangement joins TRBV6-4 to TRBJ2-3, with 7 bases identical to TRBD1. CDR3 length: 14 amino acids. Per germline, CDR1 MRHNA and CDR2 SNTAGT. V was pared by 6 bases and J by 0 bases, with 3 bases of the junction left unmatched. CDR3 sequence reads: CASSPGQSTDTQYF. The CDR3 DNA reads TGTGCCAGCAGCCCGGGACAGAGCACAGATACGCAGTATTTT.

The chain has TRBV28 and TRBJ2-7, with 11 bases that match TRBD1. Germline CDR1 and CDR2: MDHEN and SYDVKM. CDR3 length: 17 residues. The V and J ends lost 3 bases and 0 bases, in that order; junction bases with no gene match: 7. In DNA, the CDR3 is TGTGCCAGCAGTTTTTGGGACAGGGGGTTTAGCTCCTACGAGCAGTACTTC. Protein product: CASSFWDRGFSSYEQYF.

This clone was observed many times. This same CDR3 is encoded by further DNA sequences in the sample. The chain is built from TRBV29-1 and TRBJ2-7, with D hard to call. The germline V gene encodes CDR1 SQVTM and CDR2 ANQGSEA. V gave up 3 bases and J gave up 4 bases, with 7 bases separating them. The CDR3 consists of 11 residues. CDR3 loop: CSVDSGYEQYF. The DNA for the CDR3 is TGCAGCGTTGATTCGGGTTACGAGCAGTACTTC.

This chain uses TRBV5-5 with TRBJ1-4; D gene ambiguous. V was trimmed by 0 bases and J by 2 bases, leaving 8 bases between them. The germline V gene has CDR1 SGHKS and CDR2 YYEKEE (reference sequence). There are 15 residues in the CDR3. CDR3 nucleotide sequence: TGTGCCAGCAGCTTGGTGGTGGCCACTAATGAAAAACTGTTTTTT. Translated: CASSLVVATNEKLFF. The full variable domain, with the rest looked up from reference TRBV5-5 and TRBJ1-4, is DAGVTQSPTHLIKTRGQQVTLRCSPISGHKSVSWYQQVLGQGPQFIFQYYEKEERGRGNFPDRFSARQFPNYSSELNVNALLLGDSALYLCASSLVVATNEKLFFGSGTQLSVL.

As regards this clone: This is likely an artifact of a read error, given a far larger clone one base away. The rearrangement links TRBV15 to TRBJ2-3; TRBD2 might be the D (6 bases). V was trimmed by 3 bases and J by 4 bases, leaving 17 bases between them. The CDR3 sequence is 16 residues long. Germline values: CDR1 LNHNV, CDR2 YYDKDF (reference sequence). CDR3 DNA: TGTGCCACCAGCAGTTTAGCGGAGGCCCCCGCAGATACGCAGTATTTT. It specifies CATSSLAEAPADTQYF.